Listed below are T cell receptor beta chains from one sample, sequenced in a study of human T cells and chemical hapten exposure. A single record per CDR3 protein comes from TCRdb applying MiXCR to the RACE reads. Found here are around 300,000 distinct CDR3 sequences, about 5% of them singletons; the top ten hold 7% to 10%. The specimen was whole blood, collected in connection with sensitization to the hapten diphenylcyclopropenone (DPC). The source is a young woman with alopecia areata. Some clones in this sample may be carry-over from other donors' samples. CDR3s include the opening cysteine and the closing phenylalanine or tryptophan. The D gene is left open where the match is weak. Clone size is stated in some rows and not others, as once, few, many or a class when expanded.

abundance,v_gene,j_gene,d_gene,CDR3nt,CDR3aa
.,TRBV6-2/TRBV6-3,TRBJ1-2,TRBD1,TGTGCCAGCAGAATCGGGACAGGCTATGGCTACACCTTC,CASRIGTGYGYTF
.,TRBV20-1,TRBJ1-1,.,TGCAGTGCTTCTCAGGGAACCAGGAACACTGAAGCTTTCTTT,CSASQGTRNTEAFF
.,TRBV4-3,TRBJ2-5,.,TGCGCCAGCAGCCAAGATATAGGAGGGGAGACCCAGTACTTC,CASSQDIGGETQYF
few,TRBV9,TRBJ2-5,.,TGTGCCAGCAGCGTAGGTAGCTATCAAGAGACCCAGTACTTC,CASSVGSYQETQYF
many,TRBV3-1,TRBJ2-7,.,TGTGCCAGCAGCCAAGGTCCGGCCCTAAGCTCCTACGAGCAGTACTTC,CASSQGPALSSYEQYF
few,TRBV6-6,TRBJ1-6,.,TGTGCCAGCAGTTACTCCCCCCTGGCCTCCGGTCCTTCACCCCTCCACTTT,CASSYSPLASGPSPLHF
few,TRBV12-3/TRBV12-4,TRBJ2-7,.,TGTGCCAGCAGCTTGGGGTATAGCGAGCAGTACTTC,CASSLGYSEQYF
many,TRBV10-3,TRBJ1-6,.,TGTGCCATCAGAGACAGCGATAATTCACCCCTCCACTTT,CAIRDSDNSPLHF
many,TRBV29-1,TRBJ2-5,.,TGCAGCGTCGGGAGTATTGGGCCGGGACAGTTCCAAGAGACCCAGTACTTC,CSVGSIGPGQFQETQYF
.,TRBV4-1,TRBJ1-3,TRBD1,TGCGCCAGCAGCCAAGTCGACAGGGGGCAAGACACCATATATTTT,CASSQVDRGQDTIYF
.,TRBV4-1,TRBJ2-5,.,TGCGCCAGCAGCCAAGAGGGTGTCGGGTTATCTCAAGAGACCCAGTACTTC,CASSQEGVGLSQETQYF
few,TRBV18,TRBJ2-5,TRBD2,TGTGCCAGCTCGCCGGGACTAGCGATTCGCCAAGAGACCCAGTACTTC,CASSPGLAIRQETQYF
.,TRBV7-2,TRBJ1-1,.,TGTGCCAGCAGTCGGACGGAGGTTATGAACACTGAAGCTTTCTTT,CASSRTEVMNTEAFF
few,TRBV15,TRBJ2-7,.,TGTGCCACCAGCAGAGCTCCAGGAGGGACCTACGAGCAGTACTTC,CATSRAPGGTYEQYF
.,TRBV28,TRBJ1-1,TRBD1,TGTGCCAGCAGAAGCCTCGACAGGGTCACTGAAGCTTTCTTT,CASRSLDRVTEAFF
many,TRBV4-3,TRBJ1-3,.,TGCGCCAGCAGCCTCGACAGGATCTCTGGAAACACCATATATTTT,CASSLDRISGNTIYF
few,TRBV7-2,TRBJ2-3,TRBD2,TGTGCCAGCAGCTTAGCGAGGGGACTAGCGGGGCCCTCGCAGTATTTT,CASSLARGLAGPSQYF
.,TRBV11-2,TRBJ1-2,.,TGTGCCAGCAGCTTTCCGGACGGTAACTATGGCTACACCTTC,CASSFPDGNYGYTF
few,TRBV4-2,TRBJ2-1,.,TGTGCCAGCAGCCTTACCCCGGGGGAGGATGAGCAGTTCTTC,CASSLTPGEDEQFF
many,TRBV7-7,TRBJ2-3,TRBD2,TGTGCCAGCAGTCCCGGGCTAGCGGGGGGCACAGATACGCAGTATTTT,CASSPGLAGGTDTQYF
many,TRBV7-9,TRBJ1-6,.,TGTGCCAGCAGCTTAGTCTCCTATAATTCACCCCTCCACTTT,CASSLVSYNSPLHF
few,TRBV20-1,TRBJ2-1,TRBD2,TGCAGTGCTAGAGTTGGCGGGGGCTACAATGAGCAGTTCTTC,CSARVGGGYNEQFF
.,TRBV7-9,TRBJ2-6,.,TGTGCCAGCAGCTTAGTCGCCGGAGGGGCCAACGTCCTGACTTTC,CASSLVAGGANVLTF
few,TRBV28,TRBJ1-2,TRBD1,TGTGCCAGCAGTTCCCACGAAGGGACAGGGGGAGGTGGGGACTATGGCTACACCTTC,CASSSHEGTGGGGDYGYTF
medium-sized,TRBV12-3/TRBV12-4,TRBJ2-3,TRBD1,TGTGCCAGCAGTTTAGCAGGGGGCGCAAGCACAGATACGCAGTATTTT,CASSLAGGASTDTQYF
many,TRBV18,TRBJ1-6,.,TGTGCCAGCTCATCTCGAGGCAGCTCCTATAATTCACCCCTCCACTTT,CASSSRGSSYNSPLHF
.,TRBV7-8,TRBJ1-6,TRBD1,TGTGCCAGCAGGGGACGGGACAGAGTTCTCTCCTATAATTCACCCCTCCACTTT,CASRGRDRVLSYNSPLHF
.,TRBV25-1,TRBJ1-1,TRBD1,TGTGCCAGCAGTGAGGGGACAGGGGGCTCTCGAGCTTTCTTT,CASSEGTGGSRAFF
.,TRBV20-1,TRBJ1-2,.,TGCAGTGCCCCGGAGGATGGTTCGGATGGCTACACCTTC,CSAPEDGSDGYTF
many,TRBV29-1,TRBJ1-2,.,TGCAGCGCGGACGCATCCGGAAATGGCTACACCTTC,CSADASGNGYTF
many,TRBV2,TRBJ2-3,TRBD1,TGTGCCATTCGGGACAGGGGGTCAGATACGCAGTATTTT,CAIRDRGSDTQYF
many,TRBV5-1,TRBJ1-4,.,TGCGCCAGCAGCTTGAATAGCGGAACTAATGAAAAACTGTTTTTT,CASSLNSGTNEKLFF
.,TRBV7-2,TRBJ2-1,TRBD2,TGTGCCAGCAGCTTAGCCGCTAGCGGACGCCGGAATGAGCAGTTCTTC,CASSLAASGRRNEQFF
.,TRBV6-2/TRBV6-3,TRBJ1-4,.,TGTGCCAGCAGTTACACTGGTGAAAAACTGTTTTTT,CASSYTGEKLFF
many,TRBV29-1,TRBJ2-7,TRBD1,TGCAGCGTTCGTGGTTTTGGGACAGACTCCTACGAGCAGTACTTC,CSVRGFGTDSYEQYF
many,TRBV20-1,TRBJ2-7,.,TGCAGTGCCCTAGGACAGAACGCCTACGAGCAGTACTTC,CSALGQNAYEQYF
many,TRBV20-1,TRBJ1-2,.,TGCAGTGCTAATATCCAGGGGCTTAACTATGGCTACACCTTC,CSANIQGLNYGYTF
.,TRBV4-3,TRBJ2-7,.,TGCGCCAGCAGCCAAGATCCCACAAGCTCCTACGAGCAGTACTTC,CASSQDPTSSYEQYF
many,TRBV7-8,TRBJ2-1,TRBD2,TGTGCCAGCAGCCTACGACTAGCGGGCAATGAGCAGTTCTTC,CASSLRLAGNEQFF
.,TRBV10-3,TRBJ2-2,TRBD1,TGTGCCATCACACCGGGACAGGCCAACAAATGGGACGGGGAGCTGTTTTTT,CAITPGQANKWDGELFF
many,TRBV20-1,TRBJ2-3,TRBD2,TGCAGTGCTAGAGCTGGAGCGGGAAGGATGGTAGATACGCAGTATTTT,CSARAGAGRMVDTQYF
.,TRBV6-5,TRBJ1-6,.,TGTGCCAGCAGCCTCTACTCAACAGGTTTTGCACCCCTCCACTTT,CASSLYSTGFAPLHF
.,TRBV2,TRBJ2-2,.,TGTGCCAGCTGTACTGGGGGAGCCCTCATCGGGGAGCTGTTTTTT,CASCTGGALIGELFF
.,TRBV6-6,TRBJ2-3,.,TGTGCCAGCAGTAGGGACACTAGCACAGATACGCAGTATTTT,CASSRDTSTDTQYF